The 6 T cell receptor beta chains reported below all come from one sample, sequenced in a study of blood T cell repertoires in COVID-19. This table comes from immunoSEQ multiplex PCR, and its TCRdb copy is limited to in-frame clones, with some not included. The table has fewer than 60,000 clones, around 80% seen once. Sequencing input: peripheral blood. These receptor sequences come from a man aged 65-85 years with acute or convalescent COVID-19.

In its sample, this clone was seen once. This chain connects TRBV2 to TRBJ1-6; 7 nucleotides match TRBD1. Germline lookup yields CDR1 SNHLY and CDR2 FYNNEI. The CDR3 is made up of 14 amino acids. J was trimmed by 9 bases and V by 4 bases; bases with no gene match: 6. The CDR3 DNA follows: TGTGCCAGCAGTGGACAGGGCGAGGGTTCACCCCTCCACTTT. It codes for CASSGQGEGSPLHF.

The gene calls are TRBV29-1 and TRBJ2-7; 11 bases map to TRBD1. CDR1 and CDR2 (germline): SQVTM, ANQGSEA. The CDR3 length is 13 residues. Losses at the gene ends were 7 bases for V and 5 bases for J; bases not matched to a gene: 7. The CDR3 nucleotides are TGCAGCGCCTCGGGACAGGGGGGCCACGAGCAGTACTTC. Amino acids: CSASGQGGHEQYF.

A few counts support this clone. The CDR3 coding sequence is TGTGCCAGCAGTTTTAGGAGGCCCTACGAGCAGTACTTC. Its protein is CASSFRRPYEQYF. This rearrangement joins TRBV28 to TRBJ2-7; weak D call: TRBD2 (5 bases). V was shortened by 3 bases and J by 2 bases, with 8 bases between the two germline ends. Germline V gene data show CDR1 as MDHEN and CDR2 as SYDVKM. The length of the CDR3 is 13 residues.

The chain links TRBV5-3 to TRBJ2-7; the match to TRBD2 covers 12 bases. TRBV5-3 is sorted into the ORF group, with uncertain function. The CDR3 is 18 residues long. Unmatched junction bases numbered 8, after V lost 1 base and J lost 0 bases. The CDR3 is CARSLPGTSGCLSYEQYF. DNA for the CDR3: TGTGCCAGAAGCTTGCCGGGGACTAGCGGGTGTCTCTCCTACGAGCAGTACTTC.

CDR3: CASSVTPDRAYEQYF. The CDR3 DNA reads as TGTGCCAGCAGTGTAACCCCGGACAGGGCCTACGAGCAGTACTTC. The chain is built from TRBV2 and TRBJ2-7; 8 positions match TRBD1. The CDR3 consists of 15 residues. V trimming: 4 bases; J trimming: 2 bases; junction bases outside the gene matches: 7. The germline gives CDR1 SNHLY, CDR2 FYNNEI. Using reference TRBV2 and TRBJ2-7 for the parts outside the CDR3, the full variable domain is EPEVTQTPSHQVTQMGQEVILRCVPISNHLYFYWYRQILGQKVEFLVSFYNNEISEKSEIFDDQFSVERPDGSNFTLKIRSTKLEDSAMYFCASSVTPDRAYEQYFGPGTRLTVT.

This clone has a handful of counts. This chain uses TRBV6-5 with TRBJ1-1; unclear D gene. Germline V lookup: CDR1 MNHEY, CDR2 SVGAGI. Between the trimmed V and J ends, which lost 0 bases and 5 bases, there was a span of 13 bases. The length of the CDR3 is 15 residues. The CDR3 nucleotides read TGTGCCAGCAGTTACTCGAAGAGGTTATGGACTGAAGCTTTCTTT. It specifies CASSYSKRLWTEAFF.